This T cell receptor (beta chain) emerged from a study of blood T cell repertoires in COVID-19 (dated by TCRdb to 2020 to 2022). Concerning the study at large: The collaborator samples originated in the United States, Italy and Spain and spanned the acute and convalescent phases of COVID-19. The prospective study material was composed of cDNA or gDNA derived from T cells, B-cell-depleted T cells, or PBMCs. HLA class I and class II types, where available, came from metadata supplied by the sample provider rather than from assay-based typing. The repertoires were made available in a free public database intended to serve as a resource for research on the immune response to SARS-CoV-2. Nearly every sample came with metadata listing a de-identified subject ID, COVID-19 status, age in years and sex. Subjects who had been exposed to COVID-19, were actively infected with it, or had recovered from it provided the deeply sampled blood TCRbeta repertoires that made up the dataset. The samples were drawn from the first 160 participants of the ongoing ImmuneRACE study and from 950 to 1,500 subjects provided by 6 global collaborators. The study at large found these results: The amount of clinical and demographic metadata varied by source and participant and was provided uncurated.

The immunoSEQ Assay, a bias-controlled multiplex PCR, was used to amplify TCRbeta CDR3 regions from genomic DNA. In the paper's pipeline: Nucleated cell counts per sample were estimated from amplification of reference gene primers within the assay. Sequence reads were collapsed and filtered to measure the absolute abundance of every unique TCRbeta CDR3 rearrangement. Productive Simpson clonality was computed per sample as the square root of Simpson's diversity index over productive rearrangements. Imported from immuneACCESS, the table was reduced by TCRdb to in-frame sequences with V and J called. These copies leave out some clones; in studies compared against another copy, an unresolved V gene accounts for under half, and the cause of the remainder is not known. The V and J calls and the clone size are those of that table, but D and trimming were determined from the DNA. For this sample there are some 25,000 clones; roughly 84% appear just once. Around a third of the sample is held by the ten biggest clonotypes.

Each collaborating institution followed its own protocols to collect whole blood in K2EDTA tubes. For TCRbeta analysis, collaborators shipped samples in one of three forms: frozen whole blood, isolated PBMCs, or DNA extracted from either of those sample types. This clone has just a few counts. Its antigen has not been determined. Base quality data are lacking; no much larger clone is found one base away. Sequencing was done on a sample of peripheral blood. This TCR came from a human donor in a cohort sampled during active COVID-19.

The CDR3 here reads CASSLRTGELFF. The bases read TGTGCCAGCAGCTTAAGAACAGGGGAGCTGTTTTTT. The sequence joins TRBV7-2 to TRBJ2-2; too little of a D gene remains to name it. The CDR3, from cysteine to phenylalanine, totals 12 residues. Just the 36-base CDR3 DNA is kept, in frame starting at base 1. The V end loses 2 bases and the J end loses 8 bases, and a stretch of 6 bases separates them. The germline V gene yields SGHTA for CDR1 and FQGNSA for CDR2.